These 29 T cell receptor beta chains came from one sample sequenced in a study of blood T cell repertoires in COVID-19. Here immunoSEQ multiplex PCR was the method, and the copy in TCRdb shows in-frame clones only, minus some. The sample consists of roughly 250,000 clones, 82% of them appearing once. Sequencing was performed on peripheral blood. The origin of the receptors is a woman aged 60-70 years with active or convalescent COVID-19.

The gene calls are TRBV7-2 and TRBJ2-1; a possible D gene is TRBD2 (6 bases). The length of the CDR3 is 17 residues. The V end was cut by 0 bases, the J end by 4 bases, with 16 bases between. Per the germline V gene, CDR1 is SGHTA and CDR2 is FQGNSA. CDR3 protein: CASSLADGTAVYNEQFF. The DNA of the CDR3 is TGTGCCAGCAGCTTAGCAGATGGGACTGCCGTTTACAATGAGCAGTTCTTC.

This clone appeared once. This sequence joins TRBV7-3 and TRBJ2-3; D gene unclear. The CDR3 consists of 14 residues. Germline V CDR1 and CDR2: SGHTA, FQGTGA. V was cut by 2 bases and J by 2 bases, with 8 bases left in between. The chain's CDR3 is CASSLQAFTDTQYF. The CDR3 bases are TGTGCCAGCAGCTTACAGGCCTTCACAGATACGCAGTATTTT.

The CDR3 here is CASSPRDRMYEQYF. The CDR3, as DNA: TGTGCCAGCAGTCCGAGGGACAGAATGTACGAGCAGTACTTC. V gene TRBV7-8 combines with J gene TRBJ2-7; the match to TRBD1 covers 7 bases. Germline CDR1 and CDR2: SGHVS and FQNEAQ. This CDR3 is 14 amino acids long. V lost 6 bases to trimming and J lost 4 bases; unmatched junction nucleotides: 9.

The chain links TRBV19 to TRBJ1-2; D might be TRBD1 (6 bases). Germline assignment: CDR1 LNHDA and CDR2 SQIVND (reference sequence). This CDR3 region has 15 residues. The V gene lost 1 base and the J gene lost 2 bases, with 11 bases spanning the gap. The CDR3 region has the DNA TGTGCCAGTAGTATAGCAGGCAGGGGAAACTATGGCTACACCTTC. Encoded protein: CASSIAGRGNYGYTF.

This sequence joins TRBV30 and TRBJ1-1, with TRBD1 identical over 8 bases. With 7 bases clipped from V and 10 bases from J, the junction kept 2 bases outside the gene matches. Germline assignment: CDR1 GTSNPN and CDR2 SVGIG (reference sequence). The CDR3 length is 9 residues. For the CDR3, the DNA is TGTGCCTCCGACAGGGGAGCTTTCTTT. Translating gives CASDRGAFF.

V is TRBV28 and J is TRBJ1-4; D is perhaps TRBD1 (5 bases). Trimming left V 3 bases short and J 6 bases short, with 11 bases between. The CDR3 length is 14 residues. Germline lookup yields CDR1 MDHEN and CDR2 SYDVKM. CDR3 amino acids: CASSLTAGDEKLFF. CDR3 bases: TGTGCCAGCAGTTTGACAGCGGGGGATGAAAAACTGTTTTTT.

The V gene is TRBV18, the J gene TRBJ2-5, with TRBD2 identical over 10 bases. There are 16 residues in the CDR3. Per the germline V gene, CDR1 is KGHSH and CDR2 is LQKENI. V lost 3 bases to trimming and J lost 5 bases; unmatched junction nucleotides: 9. This chain's CDR3 is CASSPGSGGAPETQYF. The CDR3 bases are TGTGCCAGCTCACCCGGCAGCGGGGGGGCCCCGGAGACCCAGTACTTC.

This chain connects TRBV18 to TRBJ2-3, with TRBD2 as a possible D gene (5 bases). This CDR3 has 14 amino acids. The V and J ends lost 4 bases and 1 base respectively, with 9 bases between them. Germline V gene sequence: CDR1 KGHSH, CDR2 LQKENI. The CDR3 region is CASSRERRTDTQYF. The CDR3 DNA is TGTGCCAGCTCACGGGAGCGGCGCACAGATACGCAGTATTTT.

The gene calls are TRBV7-2 and TRBJ2-4; a weak D match, TRBD2 (5 bases). Germline CDR1 and CDR2: SGHTA and FQGNSA. Trimming pared 5 bases from V and 5 bases from J, leaving 13 bases between. The CDR3 contains 14 residues. The CDR3 DNA sequence: TGTGCCAGCAGCCAACGAGGGCAGGAAAACATTCAGTACTTC. It codes for CASSQRGQENIQYF.

The chain links TRBV7-9 to TRBJ2-7; 11 nucleotides align to TRBD2. J lost 6 bases, V lost 5 bases, and 21 bases had no gene match. The CDR3 loop spans 19 amino acids. Germline values: CDR1 SEHNR, CDR2 FQNEAQ (reference sequence). Here the CDR3 DNA reads TGTGCCAGCAGCCCACCGGTATCTCTAGCGGGGGGTAGGTCCCCCGAGCAGTACTTC. Its protein product is CASSPPVSLAGGRSPEQYF.

This clone was seen once. CDR3 sequence: CASSASPGGNTIYF. In DNA form, the CDR3 reads TGTGCCAGCAGCGCCTCTCCAGGGGGAAACACCATATATTTT. The rearrangement uses TRBV9 and TRBJ1-3, with D tentatively TRBD1 (5 bases). Trimming removed 3 bases from V and 4 bases from J, with 11 bases in between. Germline CDR1 SGDLS, CDR2 YYNGEE. CDR3 length: 14 residues.

The V call is TRBV6-1, the J call TRBJ1-1; D is perhaps TRBD1 (6 bases). Germline V gives CDR1 MNHNS, CDR2 SASEGT. The CDR3 totals 16 residues. V was pared by 4 bases and J by 6 bases, with 21 bases between. CDR3 in DNA: TGTGCCAGCAGTGTTTACAGGGAAGGCCTAGGCGCTGAAGCTTTCTTT. Translating it yields CASSVYREGLGAEAFF.

The chain carries TRBV23-1 and TRBJ1-2; tentatively, D is TRBD1 (6 bases). TRBV23-1 is recorded as an ORF, its role being uncertain. The V end was cut by 0 bases, the J end by 8 bases, with 10 bases between. This CDR3 has 13 amino acids. CDR3 amino acids: CASSQSRGHGYTF. CDR3 sequence (DNA): TGCGCCAGCAGTCAATCGCGGGGGCACGGCTACACCTTC.

The sample holds a few counts of this clone. This chain uses TRBV19 with TRBJ2-6, with 8 bases matching TRBD1. Germline lookup yields CDR1 LNHDA and CDR2 SQIVND (reference sequence). J was trimmed by 0 bases and V by 5 bases; bases with no gene match: 6. There are 17 residues in the CDR3. CDR3 protein: CASSHRQGSSGANVLTF. The CDR3 region has the DNA TGTGCCAGTAGTCACCGACAGGGGAGCTCTGGGGCCAACGTCCTGACTTTC.

The V call is TRBV9, the J call TRBJ1-3, with D unresolved. The CDR3 sequence is 16 residues long. Trimming took 0 bases from V and 0 from J, leaving 10 bases between them. In germline, CDR1 is SGDLS, CDR2 YYNGEE. Here the CDR3 reads CASSVAPTSSGNTIYF. In DNA, the CDR3 is TGTGCCAGCAGCGTAGCTCCGACTAGCTCTGGAAACACCATATATTTT.

The chain has TRBV5-1 and TRBJ1-6; the match to TRBD1 covers 7 bases. After removal of 4 bases from V and 10 bases from J, the junction contained 11 bases not matched to a gene. The CDR3 is 15 amino acids. Germline V lookup: CDR1 SGHRS, CDR2 YFSETQ. The DNA for the CDR3 is TGCGCCAGCAGCCCGGAGACAGGGCAGAGCTCACCCCTCCACTTT. It specifies CASSPETGQSSPLHF.

The chain employs TRBV3-1 (or the pseudogene TRBV3-2) and TRBJ1-2; 8 nucleotides align to TRBD1. The CDR3 is made up of 16 amino acids. The V segment lost 1 base and the J segment 8 bases; nucleotides outside the gene matches: 12. Germline CDR1 LGHDT, CDR2 YNNKEL (reference sequence). The CDR3 spells CASSQGTGRGPGGYTF. The CDR3, as DNA: TGTGCCAGCAGCCAAGGGACAGGGAGAGGGCCGGGAGGCTACACCTTC.

The chain uses TRBV13 and TRBJ1-1; D unclear. This CDR3 is built from 14 residues. Germline assignment: CDR1 PRHDT and CDR2 FYEKMQ (reference sequence). Trimming took 5 bases from V and 1 from J, leaving 11 bases between them. CDR3: CASSPHSQNTEAFF. CDR3 in DNA: TGTGCCAGCAGCCCCCATAGTCAGAACACTGAAGCTTTCTTT.

This clone has just one count. The V call is TRBV9, the J call TRBJ1-3; D is unresolved. The V gene lost 5 bases and the J gene lost 5 bases, with 14 bases spanning the gap. CDR1 and CDR2 (germline): SGDLS, YYNGEE. The CDR3 totals 14 residues. CDR3 bases: TGTGCCAGCAGTCCTCCAGGTTATCGAAACACCATATATTTT. It translates to CASSPPGYRNTIYF. Complete variable domain (other parts from reference TRBV9 and TRBJ1-3): DSGVTQTPKHLITATGQRVTLRCSPRSGDLSVYWYQQSLDQGLQFLIQYYNGEERAKGNILERFSAQQFPDLHSELNLSSLELGDSALYFCASSPPGYRNTIYFGEGSWLTVV.

The V gene is TRBV4-1, the J gene TRBJ2-7; D not certain. Trimming stripped 1 base from V and 0 bases from J, with 7 bases between. This CDR3 has 14 amino acids. Germline assignment: CDR1 MGHRA and CDR2 YSYEKL. CDR3: CASSQGPSSYEQYF. CDR3 nucleotide sequence: TGCGCCAGCAGCCAAGGGCCCAGCTCCTACGAGCAGTACTTC.

The chain links TRBV6-5 to TRBJ2-7, with 11 nucleotides matching TRBD2. The CDR3 sequence is 16 residues long. V was pared by 0 bases and J by 6 bases, with 7 bases of the junction left unmatched. Germline V gives CDR1 MNHEY, CDR2 SVGAGI. CDR3 residues: CASSYSLAGGKGEQYF. CDR3 coding DNA: TGTGCCAGCAGTTACTCGCTAGCGGGGGGTAAAGGCGAGCAGTACTTC.

This chain connects TRBV6-6 to TRBJ1-6; D unclear. V shed 4 bases and J shed 1 base, with 8 bases lying between them. Germline V gene data show CDR1 as MNHNY and CDR2 as SVGAGI (reference sequence). The CDR3 is 15 amino acids. CDR3 in DNA: TGTGCCAGCAGTTGGTACACGTCCTATAATTCACCCCTCCACTTT. Translation: CASSWYTSYNSPLHF.

The chain recombines TRBV7-9 with TRBJ2-7; possibly TRBD1 for D (6 bases). Germline CDR1 SEHNR, CDR2 FQNEAQ (reference sequence). The CDR3 runs 16 residues. V lost 2 bases and J lost 0, with 14 bases in between. DNA for the CDR3: TGTGCCAGCAGCTTATACATTGCAGGGGCCTCCTACGAGCAGTACTTC. Translating it yields CASSLYIAGASYEQYF.

The chain links TRBV18 to TRBJ1-1, with a possible D match to TRBD1 (5 bases). The CDR3 runs 13 residues. CDR1 KGHSH and CDR2 LQKENI come from the germline V gene. Trimming cost V 5 bases and J 0 bases, with 7 bases left between them. For the CDR3, the DNA is TGTGCCAGCTCAGCGGGGGTGAACACTGAAGCTTTCTTT. It translates to CASSAGVNTEAFF.

This clone was counted only a few times. The V and J genes are TRBV19 and TRBJ2-3; TRBD2 agrees at 8 bases. V trimming: 2 bases; J trimming: 6 bases; junction bases outside the gene matches: 1. Germline CDR1 reads LNHDA; CDR2 reads SQIVND (reference sequence). The CDR3 has 13 residues. The CDR3 coding sequence is TGTGCCAGTAGTATATCGGGGGGGGATACGCAGTATTTT. Protein: CASSISGGDTQYF.

The chain is built from TRBV6-5 and TRBJ1-3; TRBD1 is a possible D gene (6 bases). V lost 4 bases and J lost 2, with 12 bases in between. The CDR3 contains 15 residues. The germline CDR1 and CDR2 sequences are MNHEY and SVGAGI. The DNA for the CDR3 is TGTGCCAGCAGTTGGACAGTTGCCACTGGAAACACCATATATTTT. Residues: CASSWTVATGNTIYF.

The chain links TRBV30 to TRBJ1-6, with 7 bases fitting TRBD1. This CDR3 is 13 amino acids long. With 6 bases clipped from V and 7 bases from J, the junction kept 6 bases outside the gene matches. CDR1 and CDR2 from the germline V gene are GTSNPN and SVGIG (reference sequence). For the CDR3, the DNA is TGTGCCTGTCAGGGGGTTTTCAATTCACCCCTCCACTTT. Translation: CACQGVFNSPLHF.

This clone was recorded a few times. This chain links TRBV18 with TRBJ1-6; 9 nucleotides line up with TRBD1. The CDR3 is 16 amino acids. Trimming took 3 bases from V and 7 from J; bases not matched to a gene: 7. Per germline, CDR1 KGHSH and CDR2 LQKENI. The CDR3 DNA reads as TGTGCCAGCTCACCCCGACCAGGACAGGGGAATTCACCCCTCCACTTT. Translation gives CASSPRPGQGNSPLHF.

The chain links TRBV3-1 (or the pseudogene TRBV3-2) to TRBJ2-1, with 13 bases lining up with TRBD2. The CDR3 is 15 amino acids. Germline trimming cut 3 bases from V and 10 bases from J; bases unmatched to any gene: 6. Germline loops: CDR1 LGHDT, CDR2 YNNKEL (reference sequence). As DNA, the CDR3 is TGTGCCAGCAGCCAGGGGACTAGCGGGGTAGGAGAGCAGTTCTTC. It codes for CASSQGTSGVGEQFF.